This entry concerns a single TCR beta chain. These data come from a study of T cell changes during pregnancy in multiple sclerosis. The data were produced by immunoSEQ multiplex PCR, yet TCRdb's version contains in-frame clones alone and is incomplete. In the table there are under 35,000 clones, 70% to 90% of which are singletons. The CDR3 length is 15 residues. Germline CDR1 is LGHNA and CDR2 is YSLEER. The V and J ends lost 3 bases and 4 bases, in that order; junction bases with no gene match: 8. The chain carries TRBV4-3 and TRBJ2-7, with 8 bases identical to TRBD1. Sample: CD8+ T cells from peripheral blood mononuclear cells, taken after pregnancy. The sequence was obtained from a female donor with multiple sclerosis, enrolled in a pregnancy study. The CDR3 region has the DNA TGCGCCAGCAGCCAGGCTGAGACAGGGGATTACGAGCAGTACTTC. It is translated as CASSQAETGDYEQYF.